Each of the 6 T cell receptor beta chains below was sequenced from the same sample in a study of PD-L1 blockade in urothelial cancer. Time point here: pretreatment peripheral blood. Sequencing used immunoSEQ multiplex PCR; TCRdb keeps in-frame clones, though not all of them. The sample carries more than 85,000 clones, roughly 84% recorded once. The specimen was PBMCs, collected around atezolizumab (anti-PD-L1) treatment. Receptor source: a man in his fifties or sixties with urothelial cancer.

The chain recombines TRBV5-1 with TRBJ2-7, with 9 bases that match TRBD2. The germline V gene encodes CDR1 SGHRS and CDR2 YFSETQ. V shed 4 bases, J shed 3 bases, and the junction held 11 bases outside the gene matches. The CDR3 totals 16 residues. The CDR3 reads CASSPPVAGDFYEQYF. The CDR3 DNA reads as TGCGCCAGCAGCCCCCCGGTAGCGGGAGATTTCTACGAGCAGTACTTC.

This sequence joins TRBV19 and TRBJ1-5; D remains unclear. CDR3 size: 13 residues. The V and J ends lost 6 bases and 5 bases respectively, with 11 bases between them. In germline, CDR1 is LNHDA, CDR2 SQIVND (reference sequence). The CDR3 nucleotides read TGTGCCAGTAGCCGGACGGAGGATCAGCCCCAGCATTTT. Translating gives CASSRTEDQPQHF.

CDR3 sequence: CASSPQGGDTEAFF. Here the CDR3 DNA reads TGTGCCAGCAGCCCACAGGGGGGTGACACTGAAGCTTTCTTT. The rearrangement uses TRBV2 and TRBJ1-1; 8 nucleotides line up with TRBD1. This CDR3 has 14 amino acids. Trimming at V came to 6 bases and at J to 3 bases, leaving 6 bases not matched to a gene. CDR1 SNHLY and CDR2 FYNNEI come from the germline V gene.

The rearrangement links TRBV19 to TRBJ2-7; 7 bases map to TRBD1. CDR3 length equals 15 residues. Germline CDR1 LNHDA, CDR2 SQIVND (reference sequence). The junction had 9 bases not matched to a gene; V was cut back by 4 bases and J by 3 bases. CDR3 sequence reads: CASSTDGTALYEQYF. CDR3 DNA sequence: TGTGCCAGTAGTACGGACGGGACAGCACTCTACGAGCAGTACTTC.

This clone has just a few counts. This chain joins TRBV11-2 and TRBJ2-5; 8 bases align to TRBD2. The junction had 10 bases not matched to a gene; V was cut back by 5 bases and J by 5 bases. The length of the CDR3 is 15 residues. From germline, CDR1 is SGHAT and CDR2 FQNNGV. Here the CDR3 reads CASSPRTAGVETQYF. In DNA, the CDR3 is TGTGCCAGCAGCCCCCGCACAGCGGGAGTGGAGACCCAGTACTTC.

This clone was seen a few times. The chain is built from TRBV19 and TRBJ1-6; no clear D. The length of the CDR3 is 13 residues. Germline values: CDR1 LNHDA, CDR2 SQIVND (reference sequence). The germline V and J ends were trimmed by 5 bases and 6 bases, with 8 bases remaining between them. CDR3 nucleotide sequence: TGTGCCAGTAGTCCCACCGGTAATTCACCCCTCCACTTT. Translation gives CASSPTGNSPLHF. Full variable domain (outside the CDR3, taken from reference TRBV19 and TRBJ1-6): DGGITQSPKYLFRKEGQNVTLSCEQNLNHDAMYWYRQDPGQGLRLIYYSQIVNDFQKGDIAEGYSVSREKKESFPLTVTSAQKNPTAFYLCASSPTGNSPLHFGNGTRLTVT.